One and the same sample provided the 10 T cell receptor beta chains below, sequenced in a study of blood T cell repertoires in COVID-19. Data came from immunoSEQ multiplex PCR; TCRdb stores just in-frame clones and leaves some out. This table has 390,000 or so clones, just under 90% appearing once. Sequenced material: PBMCs or T cells enriched from blood (not recorded which). These receptors originate from a woman in her 50s who had recovered from COVID-19.

The chain couples TRBV18 to TRBJ1-3, with D tentatively TRBD1 (5 bases). The CDR3 has 14 residues. Trimming left V 4 bases short and J 4 bases short, with 11 bases between. Per the germline V gene, CDR1 is KGHSH and CDR2 is LQKENI. The CDR3 loop reads CASSQQVGGNTIYF. The DNA for the CDR3 is TGTGCCAGCTCACAACAGGTGGGAGGAAACACCATATATTTT.

The rearrangement joins TRBV19 to TRBJ2-7, with 7 positions matching TRBD2. Losses at the gene ends were 6 bases for V and 1 base for J; bases not matched to a gene: 9. The V gene's germline CDR1 is LNHDA and CDR2 SQIVND (reference sequence). The CDR3 covers 15 residues. The CDR3 here is CASSNPSGGSYEQYF. CDR3 bases: TGTGCCAGTAGCAATCCCTCCGGGGGGTCCTACGAGCAGTACTTC.

The J gene is TRBJ1-3, the V gene TRBV7-2, with 7 bases lining up with TRBD1. This CDR3 region has 16 residues. In germline, CDR1 is SGHTA, CDR2 FQGNSA. V was clipped by 1 base and J by 0 bases; unmatched bases: 3. CDR3 coding DNA: TGTGCCAGCAGCTTAGTGTCAGGGGGCTCTGGAAACACCATATATTTT. Its protein product is CASSLVSGGSGNTIYF.

The chain carries TRBV27 and TRBJ1-6, with 7 bases matching TRBD1. The CDR3 runs 15 residues. The germline V gene has CDR1 MNHEY and CDR2 SMNVEV (reference sequence). The J segment lost 5 bases and the V segment lost 5 bases, leaving 6 bases of the junction unmatched. The CDR3 bases are TGTGCCAGCAGTAAACCGGGACAGAATAATTCACCCCTCCACTTT. Translating it yields CASSKPGQNNSPLHF.

The chain is built from TRBV30 and TRBJ1-4; no firm D call. CDR1 is GTSNPN, CDR2 SVGIG, per germline (reference sequence). Trimming removed 0 bases at V and 7 bases at J, with 6 bases between. The CDR3 is made up of 12 amino acids. The CDR3 nucleotides are TGTGCCTGGAGTGTTCGAGGTGAAAAACTGTTTTTT. The encoded protein is CAWSVRGEKLFF.

This chain uses TRBV2 with TRBJ2-7; 7 bases match TRBD1. Germline values: CDR1 SNHLY, CDR2 FYNNEI. CDR3 length: 12 residues. With 8 bases clipped from V and 2 bases from J, the junction kept 3 bases outside the gene matches. CDR3 sequence: CASSGQPYEQYF. CDR3 DNA: TGTGCCAGCTCGGGACAGCCCTACGAGCAGTACTTC.

The chain carries TRBV28 and TRBJ2-1, with 10 bases aligning to TRBD1. Germline-derived CDR1 and CDR2 are MDHEN and SYDVKM. This CDR3 is built from 15 residues. V trimming: 6 bases; J trimming: 4 bases; junction bases outside the gene matches: 6. The CDR3 DNA follows: TGTGCCAGCAGACCCACGGGACAGGGGTACAATGAGCAGTTCTTC. Residues: CASRPTGQGYNEQFF.

This clone has just a few counts. The CDR3 DNA sequence: TGTGCCAGTAGTGTGGACAGGGGGTCTGGGGCCAACGTCCTGACTTTC. The encoded protein is CASSVDRGSGANVLTF. The chain has TRBV19 and TRBJ2-6; 10 bases match TRBD1. This CDR3 spans 16 amino acids. V was pared by 5 bases and J by 1 base, with 2 bases of the junction left unmatched. Germline-derived CDR1 and CDR2 are LNHDA and SQIVND (reference sequence).

This clone was found once. The chain couples TRBV7-2 to TRBJ2-1, with 7 bases identical to TRBD1. V lost 4 bases to trimming and J lost 3 bases; unmatched junction nucleotides: 12. This CDR3 contains 17 residues. Germline V gene sequence: CDR1 SGHTA, CDR2 FQGNSA. CDR3 amino acids: CASSSLLTGSGYNEQFF. The CDR3 nucleotides are TGTGCCAGCAGCTCACTCCTGACAGGGTCTGGCTACAATGAGCAGTTCTTC.

CDR3 in amino acids: CAWSTEGQGNGYTF. In DNA form, the CDR3 reads TGTGCCTGGAGTACGGAGGGACAGGGAAATGGCTACACCTTC. The V and J genes are TRBV30 and TRBJ1-2, with 9 bases aligning to TRBD1. The CDR3 length is 14 residues. The V segment lost 2 bases and the J segment 6 bases; nucleotides outside the gene matches: 7. Germline loops: CDR1 GTSNPN, CDR2 SVGIG (reference sequence).